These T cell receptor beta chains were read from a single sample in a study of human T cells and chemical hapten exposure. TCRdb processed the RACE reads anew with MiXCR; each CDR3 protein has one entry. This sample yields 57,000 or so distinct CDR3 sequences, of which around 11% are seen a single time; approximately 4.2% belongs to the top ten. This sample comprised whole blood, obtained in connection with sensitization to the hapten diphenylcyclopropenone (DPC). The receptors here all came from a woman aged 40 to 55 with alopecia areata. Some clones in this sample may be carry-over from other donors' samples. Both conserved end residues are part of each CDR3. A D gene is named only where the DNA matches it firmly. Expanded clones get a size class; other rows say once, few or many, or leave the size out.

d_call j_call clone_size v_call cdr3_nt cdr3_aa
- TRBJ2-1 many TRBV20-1 TGCAGTGCTAGATCTTCTGTTGTAGGAAACAATGAGCAGTTCTTC CSARSSVVGNNEQFF
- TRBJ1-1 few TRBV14 TGTGCCAGCAGCCAAGATCACGTCACTGAAGCTTTCTTT CASSQDHVTEAFF
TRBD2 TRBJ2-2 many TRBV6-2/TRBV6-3 TGTGCCAGCTCGGAGAGGCTAGCGGGTGCCGGGGAGCTGTTTTTT CASSERLAGAGELFF
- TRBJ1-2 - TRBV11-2 TGTGCCAGCAGCTTTCCGGCCTATGGCTACACCTTC CASSFPAYGYTF
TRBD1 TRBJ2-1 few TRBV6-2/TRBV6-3 TGTGCCAGCAGATTGGGACAGGGGGCCTACAATGAGCAGTTCTTC CASRLGQGAYNEQFF
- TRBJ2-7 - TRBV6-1 TGTGCCAGCAGAAGAGTAGCGGAAGTAACCTACGAGCAGTACTTC CASRRVAEVTYEQYF
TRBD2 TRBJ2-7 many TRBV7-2 TGTGCCAGCAGCCTAGGCTGGGGGAGGGCCCCCTACGAGCAGTACTTC CASSLGWGRAPYEQYF
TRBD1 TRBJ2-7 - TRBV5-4 TGTGCCAGCAGCGCGGGACAGGCCTCCTACGAGCAGTACTTC CASSAGQASYEQYF
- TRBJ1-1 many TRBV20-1 TGCAGTGCTTACGCGGGACGTGGGAACACTGAAGCTTTCTTT CSAYAGRGNTEAFF
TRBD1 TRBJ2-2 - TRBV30 TGTGCCTGGAGTGTCCCTTCGGGACAGGGGACCGGGGAGCTGTTTTTT CAWSVPSGQGTGELFF
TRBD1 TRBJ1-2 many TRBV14 TGTGCCAGCAGCCAGCTGACAGGGTATGGCTACACCTTC CASSQLTGYGYTF
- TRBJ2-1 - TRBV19 TGTGCCAGTAGTATCGGAGGGGGGCCCTACAATGAGCAGTTCTTC CASSIGGGPYNEQFF
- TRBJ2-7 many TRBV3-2 TGTGCCAGCAGCCAGGTACAGGGATACGAGCAGTACTTC CASSQVQGYEQYF
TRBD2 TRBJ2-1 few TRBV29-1 TGCAGCGTACGGGCTAGCGGGGGCGAGCAGTTCTTC CSVRASGGEQFF
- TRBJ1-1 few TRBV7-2 TGTGCCAGCAGCTTGGATGGAGGCACTGAAGCTTTCTTT CASSLDGGTEAFF
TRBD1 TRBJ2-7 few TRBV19 TGTGCCAGTATCGACAGGGCGGGCTACGAGCAGTACTTC CASIDRAGYEQYF
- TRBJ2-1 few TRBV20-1 TGCAGTGCACCCAACAGGGCCCGCGGGTACAATGAGCAGTTCTTC CSAPNRARGYNEQFF
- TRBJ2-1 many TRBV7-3 TGTGCCAGCAGCTTAGACGGCGTCTTGGATGAGCAGTTCTTC CASSLDGVLDEQFF
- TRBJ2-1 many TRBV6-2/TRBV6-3 TGTGCCAGCAGGATCCAGCCCTCCTACAATGAGCAGTTCTTC CASRIQPSYNEQFF
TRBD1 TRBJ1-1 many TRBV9 TGTGCCAGCAGCACCGGACAGGGAAGATACACTGAAGCTTTCTTT CASSTGQGRYTEAFF
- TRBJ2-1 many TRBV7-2 TGTGCCAGCAGCTTAGTTTCCGGAAGCTCCTACAATGAGCAGTTCTTC CASSLVSGSSYNEQFF
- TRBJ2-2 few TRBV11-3 TGTGCCAGCAGCTTAGACGGGAACACCGGGGAGCTGTTTTTT CASSLDGNTGELFF